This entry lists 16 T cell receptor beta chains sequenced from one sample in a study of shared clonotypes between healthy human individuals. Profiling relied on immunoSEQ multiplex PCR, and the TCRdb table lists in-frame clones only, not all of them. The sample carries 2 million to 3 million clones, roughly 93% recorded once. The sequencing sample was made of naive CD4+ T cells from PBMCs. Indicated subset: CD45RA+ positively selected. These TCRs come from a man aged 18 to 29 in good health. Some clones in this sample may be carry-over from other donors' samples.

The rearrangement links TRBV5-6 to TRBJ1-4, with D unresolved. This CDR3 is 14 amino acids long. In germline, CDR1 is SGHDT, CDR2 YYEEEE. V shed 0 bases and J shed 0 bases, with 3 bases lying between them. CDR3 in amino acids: CASSLETTNEKLFF. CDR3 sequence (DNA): TGTGCCAGCAGCTTGGAAACAACTAATGAAAAACTGTTTTTT. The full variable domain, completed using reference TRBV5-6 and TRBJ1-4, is DAGVTQSPTHLIKTRGQQVTLRCSPKSGHDTVSWYQQALGQGPQFIFQYYEEEERQRGNFPDRFSGHQFPNYSSELNVNALLLGDSALYLCASSLETTNEKLFFGSGTQLSVL.

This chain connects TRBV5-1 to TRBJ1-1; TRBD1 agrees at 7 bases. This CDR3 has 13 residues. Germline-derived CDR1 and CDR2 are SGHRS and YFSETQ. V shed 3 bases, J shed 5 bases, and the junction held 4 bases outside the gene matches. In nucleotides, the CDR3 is TGCGCCAGCAGCTCTGGCAGGGGGACTGAAGCTTTCTTT. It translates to CASSSGRGTEAFF.

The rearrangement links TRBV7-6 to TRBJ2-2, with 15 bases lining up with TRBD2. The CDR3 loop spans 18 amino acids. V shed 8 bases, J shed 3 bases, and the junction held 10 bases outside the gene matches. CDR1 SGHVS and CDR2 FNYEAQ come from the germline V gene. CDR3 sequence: CASGQGLAGGPDTGELFF. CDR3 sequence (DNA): TGTGCCAGCGGCCAAGGACTAGCGGGAGGGCCGGACACCGGGGAGCTGTTTTTT.

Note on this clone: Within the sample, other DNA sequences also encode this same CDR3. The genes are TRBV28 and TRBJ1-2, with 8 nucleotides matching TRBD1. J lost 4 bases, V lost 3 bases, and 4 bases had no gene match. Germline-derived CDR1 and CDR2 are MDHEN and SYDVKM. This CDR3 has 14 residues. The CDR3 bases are TGTGCCAGCAGTTTGATCGGGACAGGCTATGGCTACACCTTC. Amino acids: CASSLIGTGYGYTF.

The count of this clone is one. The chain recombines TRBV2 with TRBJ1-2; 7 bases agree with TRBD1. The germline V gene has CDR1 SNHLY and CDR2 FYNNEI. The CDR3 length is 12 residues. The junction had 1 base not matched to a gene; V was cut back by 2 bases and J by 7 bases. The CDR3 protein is CASSESGGGYTF. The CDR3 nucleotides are TGTGCCAGCAGTGAATCAGGGGGTGGCTACACCTTC. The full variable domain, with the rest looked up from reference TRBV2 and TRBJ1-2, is EPEVTQTPSHQVTQMGQEVILRCVPISNHLYFYWYRQILGQKVEFLVSFYNNEISEKSEIFDDQFSVERPDGSNFTLKIRSTKLEDSAMYFCASSESGGGYTFGSGTRLTVV.

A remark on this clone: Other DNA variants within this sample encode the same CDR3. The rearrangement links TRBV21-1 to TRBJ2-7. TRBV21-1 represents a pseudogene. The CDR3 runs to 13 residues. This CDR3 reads CASSKKGGDEQYF. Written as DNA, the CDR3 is TGTGCCAGCAGCAAAAAGGGGGGTGACGAGCAGTACTTC.

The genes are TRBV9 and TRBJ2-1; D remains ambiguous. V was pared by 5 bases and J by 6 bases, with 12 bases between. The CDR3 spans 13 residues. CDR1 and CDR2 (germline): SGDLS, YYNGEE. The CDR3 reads CASSLVGSNEQFF. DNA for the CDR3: TGTGCCAGCAGTCTAGTCGGCAGCAATGAGCAGTTCTTC.

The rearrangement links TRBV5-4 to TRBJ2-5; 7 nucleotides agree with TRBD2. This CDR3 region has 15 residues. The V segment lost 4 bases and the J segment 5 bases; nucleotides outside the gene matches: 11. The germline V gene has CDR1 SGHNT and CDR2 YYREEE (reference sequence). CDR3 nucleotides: TGTGCCAGCAGCCGCTCCCTAGCGGAGGGGGAGACCCAGTACTTC. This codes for CASSRSLAEGETQYF.

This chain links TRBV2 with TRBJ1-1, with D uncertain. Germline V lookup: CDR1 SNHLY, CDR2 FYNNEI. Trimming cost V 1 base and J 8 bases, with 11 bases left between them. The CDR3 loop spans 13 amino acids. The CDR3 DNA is TGTGCCAGCAGTGAAGAAGAGGAACTGGAAGCTTTCTTT. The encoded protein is CASSEEEELEAFF. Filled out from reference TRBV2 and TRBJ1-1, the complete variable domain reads EPEVTQTPSHQVTQMGQEVILRCVPISNHLYFYWYRQILGQKVEFLVSFYNNEISEKSEIFDDQFSVERPDGSNFTLKIRSTKLEDSAMYFCASSEEEELEAFFGQGTRLTVV.

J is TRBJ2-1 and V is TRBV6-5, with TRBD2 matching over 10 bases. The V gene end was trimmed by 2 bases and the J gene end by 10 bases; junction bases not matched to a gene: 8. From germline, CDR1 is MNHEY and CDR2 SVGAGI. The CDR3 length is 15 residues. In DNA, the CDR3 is TGTGCCAGCAGTTACGGAACGGGACTAGCGCGGGAGCAGTTCTTC. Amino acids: CASSYGTGLAREQFF.

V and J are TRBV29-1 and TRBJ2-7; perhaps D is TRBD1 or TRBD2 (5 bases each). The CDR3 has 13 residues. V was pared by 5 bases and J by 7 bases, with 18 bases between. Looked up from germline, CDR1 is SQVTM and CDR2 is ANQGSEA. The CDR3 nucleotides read TGCAGCGTTTCCAAGGGACGGCTTTGGGAGCAGTACTTC. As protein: CSVSKGRLWEQYF.

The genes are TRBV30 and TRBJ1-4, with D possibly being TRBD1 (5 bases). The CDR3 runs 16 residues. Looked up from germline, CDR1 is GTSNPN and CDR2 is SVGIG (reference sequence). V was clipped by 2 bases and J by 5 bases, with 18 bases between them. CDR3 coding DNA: TGTGCCTGGAGTATACCGGAGGGCAGGGTGAATGAAAAACTGTTTTTT. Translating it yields CAWSIPEGRVNEKLFF. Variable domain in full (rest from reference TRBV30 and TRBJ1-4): SQTIHQWPATLVQPVGSPLSLECTVEGTSNPNLYWYRQAAGRGLQLLFYSVGIGQISSEVPQNLSASRPQDRQFILSSKKLLLSDSGFYLCAWSIPEGRVNEKLFFGSGTQLSVL.

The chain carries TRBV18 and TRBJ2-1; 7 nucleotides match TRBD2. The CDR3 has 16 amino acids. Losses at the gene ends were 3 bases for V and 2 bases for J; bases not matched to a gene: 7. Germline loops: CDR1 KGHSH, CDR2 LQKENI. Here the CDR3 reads CASSPFTTSPYNEQFF. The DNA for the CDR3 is TGTGCCAGCTCACCCTTCACGACTAGCCCCTACAATGAGCAGTTCTTC.

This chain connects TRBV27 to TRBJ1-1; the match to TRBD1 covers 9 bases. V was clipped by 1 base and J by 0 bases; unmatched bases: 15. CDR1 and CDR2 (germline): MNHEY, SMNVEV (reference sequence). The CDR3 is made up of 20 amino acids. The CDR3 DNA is TGTGCCAGCAGTTTATATCCGGGACAGGGAATCAAGCGGATGAACACTGAAGCTTTCTTT. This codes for CASSLYPGQGIKRMNTEAFF.

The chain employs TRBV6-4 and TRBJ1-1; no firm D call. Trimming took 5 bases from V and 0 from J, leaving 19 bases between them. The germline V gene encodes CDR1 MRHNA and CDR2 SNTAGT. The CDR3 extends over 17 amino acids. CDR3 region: CASSPLPLGGLNTEAFF. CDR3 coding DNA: TGTGCCAGCAGTCCCCTACCCCTCGGAGGCCTGAACACTGAAGCTTTCTTT.

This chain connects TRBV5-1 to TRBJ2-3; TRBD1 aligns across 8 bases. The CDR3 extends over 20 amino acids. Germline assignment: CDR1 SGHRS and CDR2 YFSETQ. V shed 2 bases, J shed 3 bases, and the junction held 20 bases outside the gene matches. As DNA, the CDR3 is TGCGCCAGCAGCTTACTACCACTTGGACAGGGACTGTCAGGTACAGATACGCAGTATTTT. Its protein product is CASSLLPLGQGLSGTDTQYF.